This entry lists 23 T cell receptor beta chains sequenced from one sample in a study of cytomegalovirus exposure and HLA in healthy donors. 13 Jbeta primers and 60 Vbeta primers were used for the PCR. Libraries were prepared by immunoSEQ multiplex PCR; TCRdb keeps only in-frame clonotypes and omits some of them. The profile covers approximately 210,000 clones, with around 81% appearing a single time and about 1.8% taken by the ten largest. The specimen sequenced was PBMCs. These receptors were collected from a man between 18 and 29 years old in good health and CMV-seronegative.

This clone has a single count. The chain employs TRBV5-1 and TRBJ2-5; D might be TRBD1 (5 bases). The end of the DNA is better explained by TRBJ2-7, so the J call may be wrong. CDR3 length: 14 residues. Per the germline V gene, CDR1 is SGHRS and CDR2 is YFSETQ. This CDR3 is CASSLQGIRYEQYF. Written as DNA, the CDR3 is TGCGCCAGCAGCCTCCAGGGTATTCGCTACGAGCAGTACTTC.

The gene calls are TRBV5-6 and TRBJ1-1, with a tentative D call TRBD1 (5 bases). Trimming stripped 3 bases from V and 3 bases from J, with 6 bases between. This CDR3 contains 12 residues. CDR1 and CDR2 from the germline V gene are SGHDT and YYEEEE. CDR3 DNA: TGTGCCAGCAGCTCCAGGGACACTGAAGCTTTCTTT. It is translated as CASSSRDTEAFF.

CDR3 in DNA: TGTGCCAGCAAGACAAAGTCGAACACTGAAGCTTTCTTT. Translating gives CASKTKSNTEAFF. The chain has TRBV7-2 and TRBJ1-1; D remains unclear. In germline, CDR1 is SGHTA, CDR2 FQGNSA. V lost 7 bases to trimming and J lost 1 base, with 10 bases between them. The CDR3 runs 13 residues.

The V and J genes are TRBV5-8 and TRBJ2-7, with 9 bases lining up with TRBD1. Germline V gene data show CDR1 as SGHTS and CDR2 as YDEGEE. CDR3 length: 14 residues. V gave up 5 bases and J gave up 5 bases; unmatched junction bases: 8. CDR3 sequence reads: CASSSGTGRDEQYF. Written as DNA, the CDR3 is TGTGCCAGCAGTTCTGGGACAGGGAGGGACGAGCAGTACTTC.

The chain has TRBV7-9 and TRBJ2-1; D perhaps matches TRBD2 (5 bases). V lost 2 bases and J lost 4, with 12 bases in between. The CDR3 is 15 amino acids. From germline, CDR1 is SEHNR and CDR2 FQNEAQ (reference sequence). The CDR3 region is CASSLLDWKYNEQFF. The DNA of the CDR3 is TGTGCCAGCAGCTTATTGGACTGGAAGTACAATGAGCAGTTCTTC.

V gene TRBV11-3 combines with J gene TRBJ2-1; TRBD2 might be the D (5 bases). This CDR3 comprises 15 residues. The V end lost 3 bases, the J end lost 0 bases, and 9 bases lay between the germline ends. CDR1 SGHNT and CDR2 YENEEA come from the germline V gene. The CDR3 loop is CASSFSAGSYNEQFF. The DNA of the CDR3 is TGTGCCAGCAGCTTTTCCGCGGGCTCCTACAATGAGCAGTTCTTC. The full variable domain, rest sourced from reference TRBV11-3 and TRBJ2-1, is EAGVVQSPRYKIIEKKQPVAFWCNPISGHNTLYWYLQNLGQGPELLIRYENEEAVDDSQLPKDRFSAERLKGVDSTLKIQPAELGDSAVYLCASSFSAGSYNEQFFGPGTRLTVL.

The V gene is TRBV10-3, the J gene TRBJ1-3; possibly TRBD1 for D (6 bases). The CDR3 sequence is 12 residues long. Germline V gives CDR1 ENHRY, CDR2 SYGVKD. Trimming cost V 3 bases and J 7 bases, with 7 bases left between them. The CDR3: CAISEDRNTIYF. In DNA form, the CDR3 reads TGTGCCATCAGTGAAGACAGGAACACCATATATTTT.

In nucleotides, the CDR3 is TGTGCCAGCGGAGGACAGGGTTTGACTGAAGCTTTCTTT. Its protein is CASGGQGLTEAFF. This chain connects TRBV27 to TRBJ1-1; 8 bases fit TRBD1. Germline V CDR1 and CDR2: MNHEY, SMNVEV (reference sequence). The CDR3 is made up of 13 amino acids. V was clipped by 8 bases and J by 5 bases; unmatched bases: 7.

The J gene is TRBJ2-1, the V gene TRBV4-3, with a weak D call TRBD2 (7 bases). V was pared by 3 bases and J by 8 bases, with 17 bases between. The CDR3 has 15 amino acids. CDR1 and CDR2 (germline): LGHNA, YSLEER. Here the CDR3 reads CASSHKIRGGDEQFF. CDR3 DNA sequence: TGCGCCAGCAGCCACAAAATTAGGGGGGGTGATGAGCAGTTCTTC.

This chain uses TRBV9 with TRBJ2-5; TRBD2 might be the D (5 bases). Looked up from germline, CDR1 is SGDLS and CDR2 is YYNGEE. The CDR3 runs to 13 residues. The V end was cut by 4 bases, the J end by 7 bases, with 14 bases between. The CDR3 coding sequence is TGTGCCAGCAGCTCGGCAGACCGGGGGACCCAGTACTTC. Its translation is CASSSADRGTQYF.

The rearrangement uses TRBV5-3 and TRBJ1-2; 8 bases agree with TRBD1. TRBV5-3 is marked as an open reading frame, function uncertain. The CDR3 covers 13 residues. With 7 bases clipped from V and 2 bases from J, the junction kept 4 bases outside the gene matches. This chain's CDR3 is CARGRTGNYGYTF. CDR3 coding DNA: TGTGCCAGAGGCCGGACAGGGAACTATGGCTACACCTTC.

This clone was detected once. This chain connects TRBV9 to TRBJ2-7, with TRBD1 identical over 9 bases. J gave up 4 bases and V 0 bases, and 8 bases lay outside the gene matches. Germline V gives CDR1 SGDLS, CDR2 YYNGEE. The CDR3 consists of 16 residues. CDR3: CASSVGSGTGFYEQYF. In DNA form, the CDR3 reads TGTGCCAGCAGCGTAGGATCGGGGACAGGGTTTTACGAGCAGTACTTC. The full variable domain, in which reference TRBV9 and TRBJ2-7 provide the parts outside the CDR3, is DSGVTQTPKHLITATGQRVTLRCSPRSGDLSVYWYQQSLDQGLQFLIQYYNGEERAKGNILERFSAQQFPDLHSELNLSSLELGDSALYFCASSVGSGTGFYEQYFGPGTRLTVT.

The chain links TRBV13 to TRBJ2-2, with a weak D call TRBD1 (6 bases). Germline lookup yields CDR1 PRHDT and CDR2 FYEKMQ (reference sequence). This CDR3 is 16 amino acids long. Between the trimmed V and J ends, which lost 2 bases and 2 bases, there was a span of 12 bases. The CDR3 nucleotides read TGTGCCAGCAGCTTATTGCCGGGACAAAACACCGGGGAGCTGTTTTTT. It specifies CASSLLPGQNTGELFF.

The chain links TRBV7-6 to TRBJ1-2, with TRBD1 matching 10 bases. The CDR3 is made up of 15 amino acids. Trimming cost V 5 bases and J 4 bases; bases outside gene matches: 7. Germline values: CDR1 SGHVS, CDR2 FNYEAQ. CDR3 in DNA: TGTGCCAGCAGCCCAGGGACAGGGGAGGGCTATGGCTACACCTTC. Translated, it gives CASSPGTGEGYGYTF.

This sequence joins TRBV19 and TRBJ1-1; 12 positions agree with TRBD1. The CDR3 spans 16 residues. V trimming: 8 bases; J trimming: 10 bases; junction bases outside the gene matches: 17. CDR1 is LNHDA and CDR2 is SQIVND in the germline V gene (reference sequence). The CDR3 coding sequence is TGTGCCAGTTGCCGGGACAGGGGGCCGTCCGCCGATAGAGCTTTCTTT. This gives the protein CASCRDRGPSADRAFF.

This clone has a single count. The rearrangement uses TRBV28 and TRBJ1-4; D not certain. The CDR3 is 16 amino acids. CDR1 MDHEN and CDR2 SYDVKM come from the germline V gene. Trimming took 11 bases from V and 1 from J, leaving 20 bases between them. CDR3 in amino acids: CAAMAQRLVTNEKLFF. CDR3 bases: TGTGCCGCTATGGCCCAGAGGTTGGTAACTAATGAAAAACTGTTTTTT.

This rearrangement joins TRBV18 to TRBJ1-1; no definite D call. CDR3 length: 13 amino acids. V lost 3 bases, J lost 6 bases, and 11 bases lay in between. Germline V gene data show CDR1 as KGHSH and CDR2 as LQKENI. The CDR3: CASSPPNSPEAFF. The CDR3 DNA is TGTGCCAGCTCACCCCCTAACAGCCCTGAAGCTTTCTTT.

The chain uses TRBV4-1 and TRBJ2-7; TRBD1 agrees at 10 bases. This CDR3 is built from 16 residues. With 2 bases clipped from V and 6 bases from J, the junction kept 10 bases outside the gene matches. Germline V lookup: CDR1 MGHRA, CDR2 YSYEKL. The CDR3 DNA sequence: TGCGCCAGCAGCCAAAAACCGGGACAGGGGTTAGGCGAGCAGTACTTC. As protein: CASSQKPGQGLGEQYF.

The chain employs TRBV9 and TRBJ2-2; possible D gene TRBD2, 5 bases. CDR1 is SGDLS, CDR2 YYNGEE, per germline. The CDR3 totals 15 residues. With 0 bases removed from V and 1 base from J, the gap between germline ends came to 7 bases. The CDR3 DNA is TGTGCCAGCAGCGTAGTTGGGAGGAACACCGGGGAGCTGTTTTTT. Its protein product is CASSVVGRNTGELFF. Looking up the rest from reference TRBV9 and TRBJ2-2 gives the full variable domain: DSGVTQTPKHLITATGQRVTLRCSPRSGDLSVYWYQQSLDQGLQFLIQYYNGEERAKGNILERFSAQQFPDLHSELNLSSLELGDSALYFCASSVVGRNTGELFFGEGSRLTVL.

This clone is a singleton in its sample. The genes are TRBV9 and TRBJ2-1; 10 bases are a match to TRBD2. V shed 4 bases and J 2 bases; nucleotides not matched to a gene: 9. Germline-derived CDR1 and CDR2 are SGDLS and YYNGEE. The CDR3 length is 17 residues. The CDR3 spells CASSISLAGGPYNEQFF. The CDR3, as DNA: TGTGCCAGCAGCATCTCATTAGCGGGGGGTCCCTACAATGAGCAGTTCTTC.

As regards this clone: The sample carries other DNA sequences with the same CDR3. This chain joins TRBV28 and TRBJ1-1; maybe TRBD1 (6 bases). CDR1 MDHEN and CDR2 SYDVKM come from the germline V gene. Trimming cost V 2 bases and J 4 bases, with 11 bases left between them. The CDR3 runs to 14 residues. The CDR3 bases are TGTGCCAGCAGTTTAATGCAGGGGAGCACTGAAGCTTTCTTT. Translating it yields CASSLMQGSTEAFF.

The V and J genes are TRBV14 and TRBJ2-3, with D perhaps matching TRBD2 (6 bases). This CDR3 is 14 amino acids long. The V end was cut by 2 bases, the J end by 2 bases, with 8 bases between. CDR1 is SGHDN and CDR2 is FVKESK in the germline V gene. CDR3 sequence: CASSQLAYTDTQYF. The CDR3, as DNA: TGTGCCAGCAGCCAACTAGCGTACACAGATACGCAGTATTTT.

The rearrangement links TRBV28 to TRBJ2-3; D perhaps matches TRBD1 (6 bases). Germline lookup yields CDR1 MDHEN and CDR2 SYDVKM. V was cut by 5 bases and J by 0 bases, with 9 bases left in between. There are 14 residues in the CDR3. CDR3 sequence: CASSGTSSTDTQYF. CDR3 coding DNA: TGTGCCAGCAGTGGGACATCTAGCACAGATACGCAGTATTTT.